This TCR beta chain was sequenced in a study of blood T cell repertoires in COVID-19. Study context: There were acute and convalescent COVID-19 samples, and they came from the United States, Italy and Spain. Sources were T cells, B-cell-depleted T cells, or PBMCs; the material itself was cDNA or gDNA.

Germline CDR1 and CDR2: GTSNPN and SVGIG (reference sequence). The CDR3 is made up of 18 amino acids. Deletions cut 0 bases from V and 2 bases from J, with 23 bases between. In the authors' methods: Quantification of nucleated cells was approximated via reference gene primer amplification. Produced via immunoSEQ multiplex PCR; TCRdb's table is partial and in-frame only. From that table come the V and J calls and clone size; the DNA was used to work out D and trimming. The sample has 60,000 to 70,000 clones, 65% to 90% seen once; the top ten hold approximately 1.5%. V usage is TRBV30 and J usage is TRBJ2-7; possible D gene TRBD2, 6 bases. The source of this sequence is a woman between 55 and 75 years old with acute or convalescent COVID-19. Specimen: peripheral blood. The CDR3 region has the DNA TGTGCCTGGAGTGTACGGCGGGAAGAAGGGCTGAAGACCTACGAGCAGTACTTC. Protein sequence: CAWSVRREEGLKTYEQYF.